This TCR beta chain was identified during a study of STAT5B mutations in CD4+ large granular lymphocyte leukemia. Background on the study: The CDR3 'QG' motif was associated with a particular HLA allele among healthy donors.

With 0 bases removed from V and 6 bases from J, the gap between germline ends came to 9 bases. The germline gives CDR1 SGHDT, CDR2 YYEEEE. The CDR3 is 14 residues long. Buffy coats from healthy blood donors served as controls. TCRdb keeps only in-frame clones here, not all; method: immunoSEQ multiplex PCR. This sample carries roughly 21,000 clones, roughly 65% of them seen once, and the ten largest clones take roughly 30%. Comment on this clone: Its matching antigen is unknown.

Study-level findings and limits: Top patient clones used TRBV06 genes more often: 8/27 versus 2/35 in controls. Patient CD4-sorted repertoires stayed more clonal than healthy ones after leukemic-clone removal.

This clonotype originated in a human donor in good health. V and J are TRBV5-6 and TRBJ2-2; TRBD1 might be the D (5 bases). The sequenced sample consisted of CD4+ T cells from blood buffy coats. The CDR3 DNA is TGTGCCAGCAGCTTGGTAGGGGCGTCCGGGGAGCTGTTTTTT. Translating gives CASSLVGASGELFF.